The 8 T cell receptor beta chains presented below share a single source sample, sequenced in a study of blood T cell repertoires in COVID-19. Some clones are missing from TCRdb's copy, which holds only in-frame ones; the method was immunoSEQ multiplex PCR. Of more than 110,000 clones in the sample, more than 80% were seen once. The sequencing sample was made of peripheral blood. The receptor source for this set is a human donor in a cohort sampled during active COVID-19.

This clone was counted only a few times. The chain is built from TRBV5-6 and TRBJ2-7; TRBD2 aligns across 8 bases. This CDR3 is built from 15 residues. The germline CDR1 and CDR2 sequences are SGHDT and YYEEEE. The J segment lost 1 base and the V segment lost 2 bases, leaving 5 bases of the junction unmatched. CDR3 residues: CASSFRGGLSYEQYF. DNA of the CDR3: TGTGCCAGCAGCTTTCGGGGGGGCTTATCCTACGAGCAGTACTTC.

The rearrangement links TRBV5-5 to TRBJ1-1, with 7 bases matching TRBD1. Per germline, CDR1 SGHKS and CDR2 YYEKEE (reference sequence). The V gene end was trimmed by 0 bases and the J gene end by 7 bases; junction bases not matched to a gene: 9. The CDR3 length is 15 residues. The CDR3 sequence: CASSLAGTVSGEAFF. In DNA, the CDR3 is TGTGCCAGCAGCTTGGCTGGGACAGTCTCCGGTGAAGCTTTCTTT.

The count of this clone is one. This rearrangement joins TRBV7-9 to TRBJ1-1; no firm D call. The ends were cut back, 5 bases at V and 1 base at J, with 14 bases in the middle. CDR1 and CDR2 from the germline V gene are SEHNR and FQNEAQ (reference sequence). The CDR3 is 15 amino acids. The CDR3 spells CASSPDGGWNTEAFF. The CDR3 bases are TGTGCCAGCAGCCCAGACGGAGGGTGGAACACTGAAGCTTTCTTT.

V and J are TRBV7-2 and TRBJ1-4; TRBD1 is a possible D gene (6 bases). Germline lookup yields CDR1 SGHTA and CDR2 FQGNSA. Trimming took off 6 bases at V and 5 bases at J, with 13 bases between the two ends. This CDR3 comprises 14 residues. The CDR3 nucleotides read TGTGCCAGCAGAGGGACATCATCAAATGAAAAACTGTTTTTT. Amino acids: CASRGTSSNEKLFF.

The chain combines TRBV7-2 with TRBJ2-3; the match to TRBD2 covers 9 bases. Per germline, CDR1 SGHTA and CDR2 FQGNSA. V gave up 4 bases and J gave up 1 base; unmatched junction bases: 3. The CDR3 covers 15 residues. This CDR3 is CASSSWTSGTDTQYF. CDR3 in DNA: TGTGCCAGCAGCTCCTGGACTAGCGGCACAGATACGCAGTATTTT.

The CDR3 loop is CASSLDQVTYEQYF. The CDR3 DNA sequence: TGTGCCAGCAGCTTAGATCAGGTGACCTACGAGCAGTACTTC. V gene TRBV11-2 combines with J gene TRBJ2-7; D ambiguous. Germline loops: CDR1 SGHAT, CDR2 FQNNGV. V dropped 0 bases and J dropped 2 bases, with 8 bases sitting between them. The length of the CDR3 is 14 residues.

The chain is built from TRBV27 and TRBJ1-6; 8 bases agree with TRBD1. The CDR3 totals 15 residues. V was clipped by 4 bases and J by 7 bases; unmatched bases: 6. CDR1 and CDR2 (germline): MNHEY, SMNVEV (reference sequence). The CDR3 sequence: CASSSQTGENSPLHF. The CDR3 DNA follows: TGTGCCAGCAGTTCTCAGACAGGGGAGAATTCACCCCTCCACTTT.

This chain uses TRBV4-3 with TRBJ2-2; 14 nucleotides agree with TRBD2. This CDR3 has 16 residues. With V trimmed by 4 bases and J by 7 bases, 5 bases remained unmatched. CDR1 LGHNA and CDR2 YSLEER come from the germline V gene. The CDR3 DNA reads TGCGCCAGCAGCCTGACTAGCGGGGGGGCGGTCGGGGAGCTGTTTTTT. Protein product: CASSLTSGGAVGELFF.